This TCR beta chain was identified in a study of blood T cell repertoires in COVID-19. Germline loops: CDR1 SNHLY, CDR2 FYNNEI. With 6 bases clipped from V and 3 bases from J, the junction kept 5 bases outside the gene matches. The CDR3 is 14 amino acids. Generated by immunoSEQ multiplex PCR, the TCRdb table keeps only in-frame clones and is missing some. The data show tens of thousands of clones, more than 85% seen once. This sequence joins TRBV2 and TRBJ2-1, with 7 positions matching TRBD2. This clonotype originated in a woman in her fifties or sixties with active COVID-19. Sequenced material: peripheral blood. For the CDR3, the DNA is TGTGCCAGCAGGGGAGGGCCCCGCTACAATGAGCAGTTCTTC. Translated: CASRGGPRYNEQFF.